The subject of this entry is one T cell receptor beta chain. The sample is drawn from a study of OX40 agonist ivuxolimab in advanced cancers. Study-level background: Dose-escalation patients had hepatocellular carcinoma, melanoma, renal cell or head and neck cancer.

Baseline, cycle 4 day 1, and cycle 7 day 1 were the blood sampling points. Here immunoSEQ multiplex PCR was the method, and the copy in TCRdb shows in-frame clones only, minus some. The sample includes tens of thousands of clones, 88% of them seen just once. Losses at the gene ends were 5 bases for V and 2 bases for J; bases not matched to a gene: 13. CDR3 size: 18 residues. Germline loops: CDR1 SGHVS, CDR2 FQNEAQ. The source material was CD4+ or CD8+ T cells sorted from blood, sampled in a trial of the OX40 agonist ivuxolimab. The chain combines TRBV7-8 with TRBJ1-1, with 11 bases matching TRBD1. This sequence was found in an adult with an advanced solid tumor such as melanoma, head and neck, liver or kidney cancer. CDR3 amino acids: CASSQSLGDRGANTEAFF. The CDR3 DNA is TGTGCCAGCAGCCAATCCTTAGGGGACAGGGGGGCAAACACTGAAGCTTTCTTT.